Below are 8 T cell receptor beta chains sequenced from a single sample in a study of Graves' ophthalmopathy and Graves' hyperthyroidism. As the template, RNA transcripts were used to amplify TCR beta CDR3 regions. Second-round multiplex PCR followed a first-round RT-PCR using HTBI primers. TCRdb used MiXCR to reprocess the multiplex PCR reads, holding one entry per CDR3 protein. The table includes roughly 160,000 distinct CDR3 sequences, approximately 40% detected once. The specimen sequenced was peripheral blood. The receptors stem from a man aged 25-45 years with Graves' ophthalmopathy.

This clonotype has a count of ten or more. This chain links TRBV12-3 or TRBV12-4 with TRBJ2-4, with 8 bases fitting TRBD2. The CDR3 is 14 residues long. V gave up 7 bases and J gave up 5 bases; unmatched junction bases: 7. This CDR3 is CASTSSGSQNIQYF. CDR3 sequence (DNA): TGTGCCAGCACCTCGAGCGGGAGTCAAAACATTCAGTACTTC.

In this sample, this clonotype turned up many times. This rearrangement joins TRBV18 to TRBJ2-2; 8 bases fit TRBD1. Germline CDR1 is KGHSH and CDR2 is LQKENI. This CDR3 region has 16 residues. The V and J ends lost 6 bases and 6 bases, in that order; junction bases with no gene match: 12. The CDR3 sequence is CASSPGTGSGSGELFF. The CDR3 region has the DNA TGTGCCAGCTCGCCAGGGACAGGCTCTGGTTCCGGGGAGCTGTTTTTT.

The chain combines TRBV12-3 or TRBV12-4 with TRBJ1-5, with TRBD1 matching 10 bases. The V and J ends lost 6 bases and 7 bases, in that order; junction bases with no gene match: 3. This CDR3 contains 13 residues. The CDR3 DNA follows: TGTGCCAGCAGAGGGACAGGGGACCAGCCCCAGCATTTT. Residues: CASRGTGDQPQHF.

In this sample, this clonotype turned up many times. V usage is TRBV7-3 and J usage is TRBJ1-5; 7 nucleotides match TRBD1. Germline V CDR1 and CDR2: SGHTA, FQGTGA. V gave up 0 bases and J gave up 0 bases; unmatched junction bases: 5. The CDR3 has 17 amino acids. Here the CDR3 DNA reads TGTGCCAGCAGCTTAACGACAGGGAGGTATAGCAATCAGCCCCAGCATTTT. It specifies CASSLTTGRYSNQPQHF.

At least ten counts were recorded for this clonotype. This chain links TRBV11-2 with TRBJ2-7; a possible D gene is TRBD1 (6 bases). The V gene lost 0 bases and the J gene lost 12 bases, with 15 bases spanning the gap. The germline gives CDR1 SGHAT, CDR2 FQNNGV. This CDR3 has 13 amino acids. CDR3 protein: CASSLENSGQMYF. The CDR3 coding sequence is TGTGCCAGCAGCTTAGAGAACTCGGGACAAATGTACTTC.

Turning to this clonotype: The germline gene is not matched at one end of the junction; a read error may be the cause. The J gene is TRBJ1-2, the V gene TRBV15; D unclear. The CDR3 runs 15 residues. Germline values: CDR1 LNHNV, CDR2 YYDKDF (reference sequence). This CDR3 is CATNREAATNYGYTF. CDR3 bases: TGTGCCACCAACAGAGAGGCTGCTACTAACTATGGCTACACCTTC.

This clonotype was seen once. The rearrangement uses TRBV6-2 or TRBV6-3 and TRBJ2-7, with D possibly TRBD2 on 5 matching bases. Trimming stripped 0 bases from V and 3 bases from J, with 18 bases between. The V gene's germline CDR1 is MNHEY and CDR2 SVGEGT. The CDR3 loop spans 17 amino acids. CDR3 nucleotides: TGTGCCAGCAGTTACTCGACCAGCGGCATCGGTCACTACGAGCAGTACTTC. This gives the protein CASSYSTSGIGHYEQYF.

This clonotype was picked up many times. This chain uses TRBV12-3 or TRBV12-4 with TRBJ2-7; D may match TRBD1 or TRBD2 (5 bases each). Trimming pared 3 bases from V and 3 bases from J, leaving 9 bases between. The CDR3 covers 13 residues. CDR3 nucleotides: TGTGCCAGCAGTTTGGGACCGAGCTACGAGCAGTACTTC. As protein: CASSLGPSYEQYF.